This T cell receptor beta chain was obtained from a study of graft-versus-host responses after intestinal transplantation. Study-wide results and limits: GvH clonotypes were identified within recipient marrow, with a subset emerging first in ileum or blood.

Regarding this clone: What it binds is unknown.

Germline V CDR1 and CDR2: SNHLY, FYNNEI. V shed 3 bases, J shed 0 bases, and the junction held 7 bases outside the gene matches. This CDR3 is built from 17 residues. The table came from immunoSEQ multiplex PCR; TCRdb's copy has only in-frame clones and leaves some out. Among some 90,000 clones listed, roughly 92% were seen once. This sequence joins TRBV2 and TRBJ1-4, with TRBD1 matching over 7 bases. The source was unstimulated CD4+ T cells sorted from spleen or lymph node cells, collected before intestinal transplant. This TCR derives from a human donor who received an intestinal transplant. This CDR3 reads CASSESGGAATNEKLFF. CDR3 sequence (DNA): TGTGCCAGCAGTGAGTCAGGGGGAGCGGCAACTAATGAAAAACTGTTTTTT.